Below, 30 T cell receptor beta chains from the same sample are listed, as sequenced in a study of T cells in localized non-small cell lung cancer. Sequencing was performed with immunoSEQ multiplex PCR; in TCRdb, only in-frame clones are kept and a portion is missing. Among just over 1,500 clones, 20% to 30% were seen once, and the ten largest hold roughly 12%. The sequencing used lung tumor tissue, collected before any cancer treatment. These receptors were taken from a woman aged 35 to 70 with stage II lung adenocarcinoma.

This clone was counted between two and nine times. The genes are TRBV11-3 and TRBJ2-7; tentatively, D is TRBD2 (6 bases). V lost 3 bases, J lost 2 bases, and 14 bases lay in between. This CDR3 spans 15 amino acids. In germline, CDR1 is SGHNT, CDR2 YENEEA. CDR3 in DNA: TGTGCCAGCAGCTTTGGTAGGGGAGGAACCTACGAGCAGTACTTC. Translated, it gives CASSFGRGGTYEQYF.

The chain couples TRBV11-3 to TRBJ1-1; D gene unclear. The CDR3 runs to 14 residues. Trimming removed 5 bases from V and 5 bases from J, with 15 bases in between. Germline V gene data show CDR1 as SGHNT and CDR2 as YENEEA. The CDR3 reads CASSPRAGDTEAFF. CDR3 DNA: TGTGCCAGCAGCCCGAGGGCGGGAGATACTGAAGCTTTCTTT.

V and J are TRBV9 and TRBJ2-7, with D perhaps TRBD2 (7 bases). The CDR3 is made up of 15 amino acids. CDR1 SGDLS and CDR2 YYNGEE come from the germline V gene. Trimming took off 5 bases at V and 4 bases at J, with 19 bases between the two ends. The CDR3 reads CASSPLGGAEYEQYF. CDR3 DNA sequence: TGTGCCAGCAGTCCCCTAGGGGGGGCGGAGTACGAGCAGTACTTC.

The chain joins TRBV10-2 to TRBJ2-1, with 8 bases that match TRBD2. Germline-derived CDR1 and CDR2 are WSHSY and SAAADI. CDR3 length equals 15 residues. V trimming: 7 bases; J trimming: 3 bases; junction bases outside the gene matches: 8. DNA of the CDR3: TGCGCCAGCACTATCGGGAGGGCAATCTACAATGAGCAGTTCTTC. This gives the protein CASTIGRAIYNEQFF.

This clone is large by share. The CDR3 DNA reads as TGTGCCAGCAGTGCGGACAGGTTTCCCTACGAGCAGTACTTC. Encoded protein: CASSADRFPYEQYF. This chain joins TRBV6-8 and TRBJ2-7; 7 bases line up with TRBD1. V shed 5 bases and J 2 bases; nucleotides not matched to a gene: 6. Germline values: CDR1 MNHGY, CDR2 SAAAGT. The CDR3 runs to 14 residues.

This clone was detected only a few times. This chain uses TRBV16 with TRBJ2-3; 9 bases are a match to TRBD2. Germline loops: CDR1 KGHSY, CDR2 FQNENV. This CDR3 has 14 residues. The junction had 0 bases not matched to a gene; V was cut back by 0 bases and J by 5 bases. This chain's CDR3 is CASSQSTSGDTQYF. The CDR3 coding sequence is TGTGCCAGCAGCCAATCGACTAGCGGAGATACGCAGTATTTT. The variable domain in full, with the rest retrieved from reference TRBV16 and TRBJ2-3, is GEEVAQTPKHLVRGEGQKAKLYCAPIKGHSYVFWYQQVLKNEFKFLISFQNENVFDETGMPKERFSAKCLPNSPCSLEIQATKLEDSAVYFCASSQSTSGDTQYFGPGTRLTVL.

This chain connects TRBV23-1 to TRBJ1-1, with a weak D call TRBD1 (5 bases). TRBV23-1 is annotated as an ORF whose role is uncertain. Trimming removed 9 bases at V and 0 bases at J, with 11 bases between. The CDR3 extends over 13 amino acids. CDR3 loop: CARETELNTEAFF. The CDR3, as DNA: TGCGCCAGAGAGACAGAGCTGAACACTGAAGCTTTCTTT.

This chain connects TRBV15 to TRBJ1-4; the match to TRBD1 covers 9 bases. This CDR3 is 14 amino acids long. Per the germline V gene, CDR1 is LNHNV and CDR2 is YYDKDF (reference sequence). V lost 6 bases to trimming and J lost 7 bases; unmatched junction nucleotides: 6. This CDR3 reads CATRRDREGEKLFF. The CDR3 nucleotides are TGTGCCACCAGACGGGACAGGGAAGGTGAAAAACTGTTTTTT.

This clone was detected a few times. The rearrangement joins TRBV6-8 to TRBJ2-5, with D unresolved. The CDR3 loop spans 15 amino acids. Germline lookup yields CDR1 MNHGY and CDR2 SAAAGT. Trimming removed 9 bases at V and 1 base at J, with 18 bases between. The CDR3 spells CASCSAWTPQETQYF. The CDR3 DNA reads as TGTGCCAGTTGCTCCGCCTGGACCCCCCAAGAGACCCAGTACTTC.

As DNA, the CDR3 is TGTGCCAGCAGTTTAGGTAACTATGGCTACACCTTC. Translated: CASSLGNYGYTF. This sequence joins TRBV28 and TRBJ1-2; D is undetermined. Germline V CDR1 and CDR2: MDHEN, SYDVKM. V lost 2 bases and J 1 base, leaving 2 bases between the germline ends. The CDR3 totals 12 residues.

V gene TRBV19 combines with J gene TRBJ1-3; TRBD1 agrees at 7 bases. Germline V gene data show CDR1 as LNHDA and CDR2 as SQIVND (reference sequence). With 3 bases clipped from V and 5 bases from J, the junction kept 10 bases outside the gene matches. CDR3 length equals 16 residues. Here the CDR3 DNA reads TGTGCCAGTAGTATCCCGGGACAGCTCGGAAGAAACACCATATATTTT. Residues: CASSIPGQLGRNTIYF.

The chain recombines TRBV18 with TRBJ2-3; D ambiguous. V shed 0 bases and J shed 3 bases, with 4 bases lying between them. The CDR3 runs 13 residues. CDR1 KGHSH and CDR2 LQKENI come from the germline V gene. The CDR3: CASSPPETDTQYF. The CDR3 DNA follows: TGTGCCAGCTCACCACCGGAGACAGATACGCAGTATTTT. Filled out from reference TRBV18 and TRBJ2-3, the complete variable domain reads NAGVMQNPRHLVRRRGQEARLRCSPMKGHSHVYWYRQLPEEGLKFMVYLQKENIIDESGMPKERFSAEFPKEGPSILRIQQVVRGDSAAYFCASSPPETDTQYFGPGTRLTVL.

J is TRBJ1-5 and V is TRBV9; D perhaps matches TRBD1 (5 bases). The CDR3 is made up of 13 amino acids. Trimming stripped 5 bases from V and 2 bases from J, with 8 bases between. The germline V gene has CDR1 SGDLS and CDR2 YYNGEE. This CDR3 reads CASSEQGNQPQHF. For the CDR3, the DNA is TGTGCCAGCAGTGAACAGGGCAATCAGCCCCAGCATTTT. Full variable domain (outside the CDR3, taken from reference TRBV9 and TRBJ1-5): DSGVTQTPKHLITATGQRVTLRCSPRSGDLSVYWYQQSLDQGLQFLIQYYNGEERAKGNILERFSAQQFPDLHSELNLSSLELGDSALYFCASSEQGNQPQHFGDGTRLSIL.

Within the sample, this clone is large. The chain has TRBV29-1 and TRBJ1-2; D is ambiguous. The V gene lost 0 bases and the J gene lost 2 bases, with 4 bases spanning the gap. This CDR3 contains 12 residues. CDR1 and CDR2 from the germline V gene are SQVTM and ANQGSEA. In DNA form, the CDR3 reads TGCAGCGTTGAAGATGGCAACTATGGCTACACCTTC. Its translation: CSVEDGNYGYTF.

This clone is large by share. This rearrangement joins TRBV28 to TRBJ1-1; TRBD1 might be the D (6 bases). V lost 7 bases and J lost 2, with 11 bases in between. The CDR3 is made up of 13 amino acids. Germline V gene lookup returns CDR1 MDHEN and CDR2 SYDVKM. The CDR3 coding sequence is TGTGCCAGCACCCTGGACAGTAACACTGAAGCTTTCTTT. Translation: CASTLDSNTEAFF.

This rearrangement joins TRBV30 to TRBJ1-4; TRBD1 might be the D (5 bases). CDR1 GTSNPN and CDR2 SVGIG come from the germline V gene (reference sequence). The CDR3 length is 14 residues. Trimming left V 1 base short and J 4 bases short, with 10 bases between. As DNA, the CDR3 is TGTGCCTGGAGTGCGGGACTCCGTAATGAAAAACTGTTTTTT. Protein: CAWSAGLRNEKLFF.

V gene TRBV11-3 combines with J gene TRBJ2-1, with 11 nucleotides matching TRBD2. This CDR3 comprises 16 residues. Per the germline V gene, CDR1 is SGHNT and CDR2 is YENEEA. The V segment lost 2 bases and the J segment 3 bases; nucleotides outside the gene matches: 3. CDR3 residues: CASSLKLAGDYNEQFF. The CDR3 coding sequence is TGTGCCAGCAGCTTAAAACTAGCGGGAGACTACAATGAGCAGTTCTTC.

Here the CDR3 reads CSVGLAGLYNEQFF. In DNA form, the CDR3 reads TGCAGCGTTGGCCTAGCGGGATTATACAATGAGCAGTTCTTC. The chain joins TRBV29-1 to TRBJ2-1; 9 nucleotides align to TRBD2. Unmatched junction bases numbered 5, after V lost 4 bases and J lost 4 bases. The CDR3 extends over 14 amino acids. CDR1 SQVTM and CDR2 ANQGSEA come from the germline V gene.

In this sample, this clone turned up a few times. The chain uses TRBV9 and TRBJ2-5; 7 bases fit TRBD1. The J segment lost 0 bases and the V segment lost 0 bases, leaving 11 bases of the junction unmatched. This CDR3 has 18 residues. CDR1 is SGDLS and CDR2 is YYNGEE in the germline V gene. CDR3 DNA sequence: TGTGCCAGCAGCGTAGTAGGGACGGGACAGAGATACCAAGAGACCCAGTACTTC. Its protein product is CASSVVGTGQRYQETQYF.

This clone was counted between two and nine times. This rearrangement joins TRBV9 to TRBJ2-5; TRBD2 might be the D (5 bases). Germline CDR1 SGDLS, CDR2 YYNGEE. There are 15 residues in the CDR3. V was clipped by 4 bases and J by 2 bases, with 15 bases between them. The CDR3 nucleotides read TGTGCCAGCAGCCTAGCTATAAACCCGCAAGAGACCCAGTACTTC. This translates into CASSLAINPQETQYF.

The chain links TRBV11-3 to TRBJ1-4, with a possible D match to TRBD1 (5 bases). Germline V lookup: CDR1 SGHNT, CDR2 YENEEA. V gave up 5 bases and J gave up 3 bases, with 13 bases separating them. CDR3 length equals 15 residues. CDR3 bases: TGTGCCAGCAGCCTGCTCGGGGGGGCTAATGAAAAACTGTTTTTT. Translation gives CASSLLGGANEKLFF.

V gene TRBV6-8 combines with J gene TRBJ1-2; maybe TRBD1 (6 bases). The V gene lost 5 bases and the J gene lost 8 bases, with 18 bases spanning the gap. Germline V gene sequence: CDR1 MNHGY, CDR2 SAAAGT. The CDR3 contains 14 residues. CDR3 loop: CASSVTQGTGGYTF. Written as DNA, the CDR3 is TGTGCCAGCAGTGTTACCCAGGGGACTGGAGGCTACACCTTC.

Relative to its sample, this clone is medium-sized. V is TRBV11-3 and J is TRBJ2-1, with 13 bases matching TRBD2. Trimming at V came to 3 bases and at J to 0 bases, leaving 5 bases not matched to a gene. Germline V gene lookup returns CDR1 SGHNT and CDR2 YENEEA. There are 18 residues in the CDR3. The CDR3 region is CASSLVGTSGASYNEQFF. The CDR3 DNA reads as TGTGCCAGCAGCTTGGTGGGGACTAGCGGGGCCTCCTACAATGAGCAGTTCTTC.

The V and J genes are TRBV29-1 and TRBJ2-7, with TRBD2 matching 8 bases. The ends lost 6 bases at V and 6 bases at J; junction bases unmatched: 7. This CDR3 spans 12 amino acids. Germline CDR1 reads SQVTM; CDR2 reads ANQGSEA. The CDR3 DNA sequence: TGCAGCGTCAAAGCGGGAGTCTCCGAGCAGTACTTC. As protein: CSVKAGVSEQYF.

In this sample, this clone turned up a few times. The chain employs TRBV28 and TRBJ2-2, with 13 bases identical to TRBD2. Germline-derived CDR1 and CDR2 are MDHEN and SYDVKM. V dropped 10 bases and J dropped 6; count of bases not matched to a gene: 11. The CDR3 has 16 residues. CDR3 bases: TGTGCCACCCTATTTACTAGCGGGGGGGCCGCCGGGGAGCTGTTTTTT. This sequence encodes CATLFTSGGAAGELFF.

The V gene is TRBV11-3, the J gene TRBJ2-5; possible D gene TRBD2, 5 bases. This CDR3 spans 16 amino acids. Germline V lookup: CDR1 SGHNT, CDR2 YENEEA. V lost 3 bases and J 4 bases, leaving 18 bases between the germline ends. The DNA of the CDR3 is TGTGCCAGCAGCTTCAGCCAGAGGGCGCGAGGAGAGACCCAGTACTTC. It encodes CASSFSQRARGETQYF.

The rearrangement joins TRBV6-8 to TRBJ1-4; D gene ambiguous. Germline CDR1 is MNHGY and CDR2 is SAAAGT. V lost 0 bases, J lost 2 bases, and 7 bases lay in between. This CDR3 comprises 15 residues. CDR3 DNA: TGTGCCAGCAGTTACTCGGCGGGCACTAATGAAAAACTGTTTTTT. This codes for CASSYSAGTNEKLFF.

This chain connects TRBV6-8 to TRBJ1-1; D perhaps matches TRBD1 (6 bases). Trimming left V 5 bases short and J 5 bases short, with 15 bases between. The CDR3 extends over 14 amino acids. CDR1 is MNHGY and CDR2 is SAAAGT in the germline V gene. The CDR3 sequence: CASSELQGFTEAFF. The CDR3 region has the DNA TGTGCCAGCAGTGAGTTACAGGGTTTTACTGAAGCTTTCTTT.

Relative to its sample, this clone is large (0.1 to 1%). This chain connects TRBV4-1 to TRBJ2-7, with D perhaps matching TRBD1 (6 bases). Germline V CDR1 and CDR2: MGHRA, YSYEKL. Between the trimmed V and J ends, which lost 0 bases and 2 bases, there was a span of 14 bases. This CDR3 has 16 residues. The CDR3 coding sequence is TGCGCCAGCAGCCAAGATCCCAGACAGGACACCTACGAGCAGTACTTC. Translation: CASSQDPRQDTYEQYF.

The chain joins TRBV23-1 to TRBJ1-1, with a tentative D call TRBD1 (6 bases). TRBV23-1 belongs to the ORF category, with a function that is uncertain. The V and J ends lost 0 bases and 4 bases respectively, with 18 bases between them. This CDR3 is 17 amino acids long. The CDR3 DNA reads TGCGCCAGCAGTCAATCGAATCCAGGGGCCCTGGGCACTGAAGCTTTCTTT. Encoded protein: CASSQSNPGALGTEAFF.